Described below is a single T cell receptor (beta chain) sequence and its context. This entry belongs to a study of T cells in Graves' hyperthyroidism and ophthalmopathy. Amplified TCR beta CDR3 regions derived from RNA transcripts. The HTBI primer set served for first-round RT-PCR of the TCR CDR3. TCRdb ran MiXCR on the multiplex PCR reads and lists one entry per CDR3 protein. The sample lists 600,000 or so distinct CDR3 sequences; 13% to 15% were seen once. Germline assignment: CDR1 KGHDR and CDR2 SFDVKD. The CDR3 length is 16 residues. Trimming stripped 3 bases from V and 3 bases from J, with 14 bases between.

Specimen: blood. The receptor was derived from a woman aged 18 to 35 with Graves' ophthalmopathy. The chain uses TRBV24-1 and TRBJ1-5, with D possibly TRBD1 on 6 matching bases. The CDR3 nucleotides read TGTGCCACCAGTGATCAGACAGGCATTCCCAATCAGCCCCAGCATTTT. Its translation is CATSDQTGIPNQPQHF.